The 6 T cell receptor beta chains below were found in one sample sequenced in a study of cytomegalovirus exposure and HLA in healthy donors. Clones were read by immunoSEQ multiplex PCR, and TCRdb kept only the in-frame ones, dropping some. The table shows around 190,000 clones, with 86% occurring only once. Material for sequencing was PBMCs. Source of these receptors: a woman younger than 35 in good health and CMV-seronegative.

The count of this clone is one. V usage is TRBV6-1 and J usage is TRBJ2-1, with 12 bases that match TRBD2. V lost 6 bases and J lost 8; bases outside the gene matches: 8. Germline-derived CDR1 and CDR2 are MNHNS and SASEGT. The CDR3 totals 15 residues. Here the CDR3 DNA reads TGTGCCAGCAGGATACTAGCGGGGGGATATGATGAGCAGTTCTTC. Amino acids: CASRILAGGYDEQFF.

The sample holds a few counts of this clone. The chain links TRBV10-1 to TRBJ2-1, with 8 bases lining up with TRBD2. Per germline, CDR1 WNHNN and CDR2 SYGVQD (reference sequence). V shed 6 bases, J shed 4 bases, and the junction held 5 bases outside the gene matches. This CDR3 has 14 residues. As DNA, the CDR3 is TGCGCCAGCAGCTCCGGGACTAGGTACAATGAGCAGTTCTTC. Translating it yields CASSSGTRYNEQFF.

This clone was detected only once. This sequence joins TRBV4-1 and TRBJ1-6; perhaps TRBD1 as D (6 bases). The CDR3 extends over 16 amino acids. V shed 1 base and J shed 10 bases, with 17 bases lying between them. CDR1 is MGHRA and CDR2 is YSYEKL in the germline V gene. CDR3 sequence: CASSQGNRDTPSPLHF. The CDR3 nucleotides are TGCGCCAGCAGCCAAGGAAACCGGGACACACCATCACCCCTCCACTTT.

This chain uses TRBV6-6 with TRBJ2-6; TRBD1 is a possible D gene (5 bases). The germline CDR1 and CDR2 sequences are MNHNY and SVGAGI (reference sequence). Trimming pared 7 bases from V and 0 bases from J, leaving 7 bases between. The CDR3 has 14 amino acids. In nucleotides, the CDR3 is TGTGCCAGCACAAGGGGCTCTGGGGCCAACGTCCTGACTTTC. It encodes CASTRGSGANVLTF.

CDR3 protein: CASSGQGSGNTIYF. The CDR3, as DNA: TGTGCCAGTAGTGGACAGGGCTCTGGAAACACCATATATTTT. The chain combines TRBV19 with TRBJ1-3, with 8 bases fitting TRBD1. With 5 bases clipped from V and 0 bases from J, the junction kept 0 bases outside the gene matches. Germline CDR1 reads LNHDA; CDR2 reads SQIVND (reference sequence). The CDR3 extends over 14 amino acids.

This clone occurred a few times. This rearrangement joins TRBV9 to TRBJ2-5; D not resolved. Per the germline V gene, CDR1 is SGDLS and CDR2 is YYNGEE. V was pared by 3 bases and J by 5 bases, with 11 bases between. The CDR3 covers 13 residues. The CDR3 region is CASSAGLRETQYF. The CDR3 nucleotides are TGTGCCAGCAGCGCCGGTCTTCGGGAGACCCAGTACTTC.